These 8 T cell receptor beta chains share one sample of origin, sequenced in a study of blood T cell repertoires in COVID-19. Clones were sequenced by immunoSEQ multiplex PCR, and TCRdb holds only the in-frame ones, with some missing. The sample includes 95,000 to 110,000 clones, approximately 81% of them seen just once. The sequencing input was peripheral blood. Receptors originate from a human donor in a cohort sampled during active COVID-19.

The genes are TRBV25-1 and TRBJ1-1, with D perhaps matching TRBD1 (5 bases). V was shortened by 7 bases and J by 1 base, with 16 bases between the two germline ends. This CDR3 contains 15 residues. CDR1 is MGHDK and CDR2 is SYGVNS in the germline V gene. The CDR3 here is CASTQTRGGNTEAFF. CDR3 bases: TGTGCCAGCACCCAAACCCGGGGGGGGAACACTGAAGCTTTCTTT.

Worth noting for this clone: This specimen includes other DNA sequences encoding the same CDR3. The V call is TRBV19, the J call TRBJ2-3, with D possibly matching TRBD2 (6 bases). This CDR3 spans 13 amino acids. Germline V gene data show CDR1 as LNHDA and CDR2 as SQIVND (reference sequence). V shed 5 bases and J shed 1 base, with 7 bases lying between them. CDR3: CASSPGGTDTQYF. The CDR3 DNA reads TGTGCCAGTAGTCCGGGGGGCACAGATACGCAGTATTTT.

J is TRBJ1-4 and V is TRBV4-3; perhaps TRBD1 as D (5 bases). V lost 1 base and J 10 bases, leaving 16 bases between the germline ends. Germline V gene sequence: CDR1 LGHNA, CDR2 YSLEER. The CDR3 has 15 residues. This CDR3 is CASSQAATGVVKLFF. CDR3 nucleotide sequence: TGCGCCAGCAGCCAAGCTGCAACAGGTGTTGTAAAACTGTTTTTT.

This rearrangement joins TRBV9 to TRBJ2-2; D unclear. The CDR3 has 11 residues. The germline CDR1 and CDR2 sequences are SGDLS and YYNGEE. V was pared by 8 bases and J by 4 bases, with 6 bases between. As DNA, the CDR3 is TGTGCCAGTTCCGGCACCGGGGAGCTGTTTTTT. As protein: CASSGTGELFF.

V usage is TRBV6-2 or TRBV6-3 and J usage is TRBJ2-3; either TRBD1 or TRBD2 may fit D (6 bases each). Trimming stripped 6 bases from V and 0 bases from J, with 10 bases between. Germline assignment: CDR1 MNHEY and CDR2 SVGEGT. This CDR3 has 14 residues. The chain's CDR3 is CASSRGLSTDTQYF. In nucleotides, the CDR3 is TGTGCCAGCAGCCGGGGGCTGAGCACAGATACGCAGTATTTT.

This chain joins TRBV29-1 and TRBJ1-1; possible D gene TRBD1, 6 bases. Trimming removed 6 bases at V and 1 base at J, with 15 bases between. CDR1 and CDR2 (germline): SQVTM, ANQGSEA. The CDR3 contains 14 residues. The CDR3 loop is CSVGETQGNTEAFF. The CDR3 nucleotides read TGCAGCGTGGGGGAAACACAGGGGAACACTGAAGCTTTCTTT.

This clone was seen only once. The chain is built from TRBV7-9 and TRBJ1-2; TRBD1 is a possible D gene (6 bases). The CDR3 loop spans 13 amino acids. V was shortened by 3 bases and J by 8 bases, with 13 bases between the two germline ends. Germline CDR1 and CDR2: SEHNR and FQNEAQ (reference sequence). The CDR3 spells CASSFPGDRGYTF. Here the CDR3 DNA reads TGTGCCAGCAGCTTCCCAGGGGATCGCGGCTACACCTTC.

The rearrangement links TRBV18 to TRBJ2-1; possible D gene TRBD1, 6 bases. Per the germline V gene, CDR1 is KGHSH and CDR2 is LQKENI. The ends were cut back, 8 bases at V and 7 bases at J, with 15 bases in the middle. CDR3 size: 13 residues. CDR3 nucleotides: TGTGCCAGCCAATTTAGCAGGGGAAATGAGCAGTTCTTC. It yields the protein CASQFSRGNEQFF.